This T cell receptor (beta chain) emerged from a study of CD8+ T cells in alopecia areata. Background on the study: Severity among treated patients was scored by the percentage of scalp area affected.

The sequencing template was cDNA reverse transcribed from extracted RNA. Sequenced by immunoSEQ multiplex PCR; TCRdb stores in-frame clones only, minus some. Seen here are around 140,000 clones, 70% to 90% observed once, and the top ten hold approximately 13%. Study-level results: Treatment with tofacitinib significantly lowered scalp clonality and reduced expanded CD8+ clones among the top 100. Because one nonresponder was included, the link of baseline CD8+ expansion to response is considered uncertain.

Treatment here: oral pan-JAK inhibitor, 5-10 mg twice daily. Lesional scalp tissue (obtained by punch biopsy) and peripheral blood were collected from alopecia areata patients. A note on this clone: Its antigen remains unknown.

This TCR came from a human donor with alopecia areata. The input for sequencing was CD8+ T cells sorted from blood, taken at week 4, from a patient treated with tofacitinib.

The CDR3 region has the DNA TGCAGCGTTGAAGGTCTAGTGGGAGGGTACAATGAGCAGTTCTTC. It specifies CSVEGLVGGYNEQFF. J is TRBJ2-1 and V is TRBV29-1; 7 bases line up with TRBD2. The V gene end was trimmed by 1 base and the J gene end by 4 bases; junction bases not matched to a gene: 7. This CDR3 region has 15 residues. In germline, CDR1 is SQVTM, CDR2 ANQGSEA.